Below are 31 T cell receptor beta chains sequenced from a single sample in a study of blood T cells in healthy people across ages. Alongside a J-beta primer mix, a sample-barcoded 5' primer served in a second PCR lasting roughly 6 to 11 cycles. TCRdb re-derived calls from the 5' RACE reads in MiXCR, one entry per CDR3 protein. The sample includes about 1.4 million distinct CDR3 sequences, approximately 60% of them seen just once. Sequenced: blood. The receptors here all came from a man aged 18-30 years in good health.

The rearrangement links TRBV10-3 to TRBJ2-2; D remains ambiguous. Trimming left V 4 bases short and J 0 bases short, with 6 bases between. The V gene's germline CDR1 is ENHRY and CDR2 SYGVKD. The CDR3 has 14 residues. The CDR3 DNA is TGTGCCATCAGTGGACCCGCGAACACCGGGGAGCTGTTTTTT. Translated, it gives CAISGPANTGELFF.

The V gene is TRBV29-1, the J gene TRBJ1-1; D is possibly TRBD1 (5 bases). V lost 1 base and J lost 3, with 15 bases in between. The CDR3 is 15 amino acids. Germline values: CDR1 SQVTM, CDR2 ANQGSEA. The CDR3: CSVEGGARAHTEAFF. CDR3 sequence (DNA): TGCAGCGTTGAAGGTGGGGCGCGAGCTCACACTGAAGCTTTCTTT. Filled out from reference TRBV29-1 and TRBJ1-1, the complete variable domain reads SAVISQKPSRDICQRGTSLTIQCQVDSQVTMMFWYRQQPGQSLTLIATANQGSEATYESGFVIDKFPISRPNLTFSTLTVSNMSPEDSSIYLCSVEGGARAHTEAFFGQGTRLTVV.

The chain joins TRBV28 to TRBJ2-1; D is unclear. V gave up 6 bases and J gave up 12 bases, with 15 bases separating them. The CDR3 covers 12 residues. Germline-derived CDR1 and CDR2 are MDHEN and SYDVKM. CDR3 protein: CASRFPRLVQFF. In nucleotides, the CDR3 is TGTGCCAGCAGGTTCCCGCGGTTGGTGCAGTTCTTC. The variable domain in full, completed from reference TRBV28 and TRBJ2-1, reads DVKVTQSSRYLVKRTGEKVFLECVQDMDHENMFWYRQDPGLGLRLIYFSYDVKMKEKGDIPEGYSVSREKKERFSLILESASTNQTSMYLCASRFPRLVQFFGPGTRLTVL.

V usage is TRBV12-3 or TRBV12-4 and J usage is TRBJ2-7; TRBD2 matches at 11 bases. TRBJ2-5 explains the end of the DNA better; the J call may be wrong. The CDR3 length is 16 residues. Written as DNA, the CDR3 is TGTGCCAGCAGTTTAGTACTAGCGGGAGCGGTAGAGACCCAGTACTTC. Its translation is CASSLVLAGAVETQYF.

This clonotype was seen more than once but under ten times. The CDR3 sequence: CATGASGGPYSYNEQFF. The DNA for the CDR3 is TGTGCCACCGGGGCTAGCGGGGGACCTTACTCCTACAATGAGCAGTTCTTC. The chain couples TRBV10-3 to TRBJ2-1; 10 bases are a match to TRBD2. This CDR3 has 17 amino acids. Unmatched junction bases numbered 12, after V lost 10 bases and J lost 0 bases. Germline loops: CDR1 ENHRY, CDR2 SYGVKD.

V is TRBV7-2 and J is TRBJ2-5; a possible D gene is TRBD1 (7 bases). TRBJ2-7 explains the end of the DNA better; the J call may be wrong. The CDR3 is made up of 15 amino acids. CDR1 and CDR2 from the germline V gene are SGHTA and FQGNSA. The CDR3 is CASSVDPGGSREQYF. The DNA of the CDR3 is TGTGCCAGCAGCGTTGACCCAGGGGGGAGTCGCGAGCAGTACTTC.

This rearrangement joins TRBV6-5 to TRBJ2-5, with 7 positions matching TRBD1. Germline V CDR1 and CDR2: MNHEY, SVGAGI. The CDR3 covers 15 residues. V was pared by 5 bases and J by 2 bases, with 8 bases of the junction left unmatched. CDR3 sequence: CASSIMTGLQETQYF. In nucleotides, the CDR3 is TGTGCCAGCAGTATAATGACAGGGCTACAAGAGACCCAGTACTTC.

This chain joins TRBV28 and TRBJ2-1; D is unresolved. V lost 6 bases, J lost 6 bases, and 9 bases lay in between. Germline lookup yields CDR1 MDHEN and CDR2 SYDVKM. The CDR3 runs to 12 residues. CDR3 residues: CASSRIINEQFF. DNA for the CDR3: TGTGCCAGCAGCCGGATAATCAATGAGCAGTTCTTC.

The rearrangement joins TRBV9 to TRBJ2-5; tentatively, D is TRBD2 (7 bases). CDR1 SGDLS and CDR2 YYNGEE come from the germline V gene. V gave up 0 bases and J gave up 2 bases, with 14 bases separating them. This CDR3 comprises 16 residues. The CDR3 DNA reads TGTGCCAGCAGCGTAGGAATCGGGGGGCTACAAGAGACCCAGTACTTC. It encodes CASSVGIGGLQETQYF.

J is TRBJ2-1 and V is TRBV3-1; D is unclear. The V gene lost 0 bases and the J gene lost 10 bases, with 16 bases spanning the gap. The CDR3 is made up of 15 amino acids. The germline V gene encodes CDR1 LGHDT and CDR2 YNNKEL (reference sequence). Here the CDR3 DNA reads TGTGCCAGCAGCCAAGATCTGGTGACCGGCGGAGAGCAGTTCTTC. Protein sequence: CASSQDLVTGGEQFF.

This clonotype was seen a single time. The chain has TRBV19 and TRBJ2-3; no clear D gene. The CDR3 sequence is 17 residues long. The germline CDR1 and CDR2 sequences are LNHDA and SQIVND (reference sequence). The V end was cut by 4 bases, the J end by 0 bases, with 17 bases between. This chain's CDR3 is CASSTLIGSASTDTQYF. The CDR3 nucleotides are TGTGCCAGTAGTACGTTAATAGGCAGTGCTAGCACAGATACGCAGTATTTT.

V is TRBV10-3 and J is TRBJ2-5, with D unresolved. CDR1 and CDR2 (germline): ENHRY, SYGVKD. CDR3 length: 12 residues. V lost 4 bases and J 7 bases, leaving 10 bases between the germline ends. For the CDR3, the DNA is TGTGCCATCAGTGGAGCCTGGGGGACCCAGTACTTC. This encodes CAISGAWGTQYF.

This chain links TRBV6-5 with TRBJ2-7; D is ambiguous. CDR1 is MNHEY and CDR2 is SVGAGI in the germline V gene. The V gene lost 6 bases and the J gene lost 3 bases, with 9 bases spanning the gap. The CDR3 consists of 12 residues. The CDR3 DNA reads as TGTGCCAGCAGAAACGCTGTCTACGAGCAGTACTTC. As protein: CASRNAVYEQYF.

This clonotype has a handful of counts. This chain links TRBV7-9 with TRBJ1-1; D uncertain. This CDR3 contains 14 residues. V lost 5 bases, J lost 6 bases, and 16 bases lay in between. Germline V gene data show CDR1 as SEHNR and CDR2 as FQNEAQ (reference sequence). The CDR3 sequence: CASSPLRYVAEAFF. The CDR3, as DNA: TGTGCCAGCAGCCCACTTAGATATGTGGCTGAAGCTTTCTTT.

V is TRBV29-1 and J is TRBJ1-2, with D tentatively TRBD1 (6 bases). The V gene lost 7 bases and the J gene lost 6 bases, with 12 bases spanning the gap. CDR1 is SQVTM, CDR2 ANQGSEA, per germline. The CDR3 covers 11 residues. The CDR3 sequence: CSARNRDGYTF. The CDR3 DNA is TGCAGCGCCCGGAACAGGGATGGCTACACCTTC.

The rearrangement joins TRBV3-1 to TRBJ2-7; possibly TRBD2 for D (6 bases). There are 15 residues in the CDR3. V gave up 6 bases and J gave up 0 bases, with 15 bases separating them. CDR1 and CDR2 from the germline V gene are LGHDT and YNNKEL (reference sequence). The CDR3 here is CASSDTGLHSYEQYF. The DNA of the CDR3 is TGTGCCAGCAGTGACACGGGACTCCACTCCTACGAGCAGTACTTC.

This clonotype was observed once. The chain combines TRBV18 with TRBJ2-3; 7 nucleotides align to TRBD2. Per the germline V gene, CDR1 is KGHSH and CDR2 is LQKENI. V shed 1 base, J shed 2 bases, and the junction held 3 bases outside the gene matches. The CDR3 covers 15 residues. This CDR3 is CASSPRAGYTDTQYF. CDR3 nucleotide sequence: TGTGCCAGCTCACCACGAGCGGGATACACAGATACGCAGTATTTT. The whole variable domain, filled in from reference TRBV18 and TRBJ2-3, reads NAGVMQNPRHLVRRRGQEARLRCSPMKGHSHVYWYRQLPEEGLKFMVYLQKENIIDESGMPKERFSAEFPKEGPSILRIQQVVRGDSAAYFCASSPRAGYTDTQYFGPGTRLTVL.

J is TRBJ2-5 and V is TRBV2, with TRBD2 matching 10 bases. Germline-derived CDR1 and CDR2 are SNHLY and FYNNEI. The CDR3 consists of 16 residues. The V and J ends lost 6 bases and 11 bases, in that order; junction bases with no gene match: 18. CDR3 protein: CASRPGTSDLRNEQYF. CDR3 DNA: TGTGCCAGCAGGCCCGGGACTAGCGATTTAAGGAATGAGCAGTACTTC.

For this clonotype: A much larger clone lies a single base off, so this may be a read error. The CDR3 coding sequence is TGTGCCAGCCAAAGGGCAGATACGCAGTATTTT. This gives the protein CASQRADTQYF. The gene calls are TRBV6-2 or TRBV6-3 and TRBJ2-3; D gene unclear. V was trimmed by 8 bases and J by 4 bases, leaving 7 bases between them. Germline V gives CDR1 MNHEY, CDR2 SVGEGT. The CDR3 is 11 amino acids.

CDR3 amino acids: CARGVPGEQFF. The CDR3 nucleotides read TGTGCCAGAGGCGTCCCGGGAGAGCAGTTCTTC. The chain joins TRBV7-9 to TRBJ2-1; D possibly corresponds to TRBD2 (5 bases). CDR1 SEHNR and CDR2 FQNEAQ come from the germline V gene (reference sequence). This CDR3 has 11 amino acids. V was trimmed by 9 bases and J by 10 bases, leaving 13 bases between them.

The chain combines TRBV12-3 or TRBV12-4 with TRBJ1-1, with unresolved D. The CDR3 is 13 residues long. V lost 6 bases and J lost 5, with 13 bases in between. The CDR3 is CASSVTPGTEAFF. The CDR3 DNA follows: TGTGCCAGCAGCGTGACCCCGGGAACTGAAGCTTTCTTT.

This chain links TRBV27 with TRBJ1-6, with unresolved D. Trimming cost V 5 bases and J 0 bases, with 11 bases left between them. The CDR3 is 16 residues long. Germline lookup yields CDR1 MNHEY and CDR2 SMNVEV (reference sequence). As DNA, the CDR3 is TGTGCCAGCAGTCCCATGCTAAGCTCCTATAATTCACCCCTCCACTTT. Its translation: CASSPMLSSYNSPLHF.

The chain links TRBV6-1 to TRBJ1-5, with 8 bases identical to TRBD1. The CDR3 runs to 16 residues. CDR1 is MNHNS, CDR2 SASEGT, per germline. With V trimmed by 2 bases and J by 2 bases, 5 bases remained unmatched. In DNA, the CDR3 is TGTGCCAGCAGTGAATTCACAGGGGGTCGCAATCAGCCCCAGCATTTT. This gives the protein CASSEFTGGRNQPQHF.

This clonotype turned up a few times. This chain uses TRBV20-1 with TRBJ2-1; 8 bases are a match to TRBD2. The CDR3 runs to 17 residues. V trimming: 1 base; J trimming: 5 bases; junction bases outside the gene matches: 13. Germline assignment: CDR1 DFQATT and CDR2 SNEGSKA (reference sequence). CDR3 amino acids: CSARGESTGGKNNEQFF. CDR3 bases: TGCAGTGCTAGAGGGGAGAGTACGGGGGGGAAAAACAATGAGCAGTTCTTC.

This clonotype was picked up a small number of times. The chain carries TRBV29-1 and TRBJ2-5; D might be TRBD1 (5 bases). Deletions cut 5 bases from V and 5 bases from J, with 15 bases between. Germline CDR1 and CDR2: SQVTM and ANQGSEA. The CDR3 is 13 residues long. Written as DNA, the CDR3 is TGCAGCGTTCCTCAGGGTAGGATCGAGACCCAGTACTTC. Encoded protein: CSVPQGRIETQYF.

This clonotype was detected only once. The V and J genes are TRBV6-6 and TRBJ1-5, with TRBD1 matching 7 bases. Germline CDR1 MNHNY, CDR2 SVGAGI (reference sequence). This CDR3 has 14 amino acids. The V gene end was trimmed by 7 bases and the J gene end by 3 bases; junction bases not matched to a gene: 6. The CDR3 protein is CASILGQYNQPQHF. The CDR3 DNA sequence: TGTGCCAGCATTCTGGGACAGTACAATCAGCCCCAGCATTTT.

The chain is built from TRBV3-1 and TRBJ2-7; the D gene is possibly TRBD2 (6 bases). Germline V gene lookup returns CDR1 LGHDT and CDR2 YNNKEL (reference sequence). The CDR3 consists of 15 residues. Trimming pared 4 bases from V and 4 bases from J, leaving 17 bases between. The CDR3 nucleotides are TGTGCCAGCAGCCCCCCCCGCGGAGGGTATTACGAGCAGTACTTC. This translates into CASSPPRGGYYEQYF.

A few counts support this clonotype. This chain joins TRBV10-3 and TRBJ1-2; a possible D gene is TRBD1 (5 bases). Trimming removed 4 bases at V and 2 bases at J, with 8 bases between. This CDR3 has 13 residues. The germline gives CDR1 ENHRY, CDR2 SYGVKD. The CDR3 loop reads CAISGDGNYGYTF. The CDR3 coding sequence is TGTGCCATCAGTGGGGACGGGAACTATGGCTACACCTTC.

This clonotype has just a few counts. J is TRBJ2-3 and V is TRBV25-1, with unresolved D. The CDR3 covers 12 residues. The V gene's germline CDR1 is MGHDK and CDR2 SYGVNS. With 2 bases removed from V and 4 bases from J, the gap between germline ends came to 4 bases. Here the CDR3 DNA reads TGTGCCAGCAGTGAAATAGCAGATACGCAGTATTTT. It is translated as CASSEIADTQYF.

CDR3 sequence: CASSPLGGENTIYF. For the CDR3, the DNA is TGCGCCAGCAGCCCCCTCGGGGGTGAAAACACCATATATTTT. The chain uses TRBV4-1 and TRBJ1-3, with D possibly being TRBD1 (5 bases). Trimming took off 4 bases at V and 6 bases at J, with 13 bases between the two ends. The CDR3 is 14 residues long. Germline values: CDR1 MGHRA, CDR2 YSYEKL.

The chain combines TRBV3-1 with TRBJ2-7, with D maybe TRBD2 (5 bases). This CDR3 spans 18 amino acids. Trimming left V 1 base short and J 2 bases short, with 21 bases between. Looked up from germline, CDR1 is LGHDT and CDR2 is YNNKEL (reference sequence). The CDR3 region has the DNA TGTGCCAGCAGCCAAGTCTATAACGAGGGATCACATACCTACGAGCAGTACTTC. It specifies CASSQVYNEGSHTYEQYF.